Listed here is a single T cell receptor (beta chain). Its cognate antigen is unknown. The data were obtained in a study of blood T cells in healthy people across ages. Study results and limitations: PBMC samples, being unsorted, prevented any conclusive comparison of naive and antigen-experienced cells. Estimates of diversity drawn from one million T cells were considered underestimates.

The authors ran a second PCR of roughly 6 to 12 cycles using a sample-barcoded 5' primer and a J-beta primer mix. Each CDR3 protein is one row after TCRdb ran MiXCR on the 5' RACE reads. The profile shows 600,000 or so distinct CDR3 sequences, 21% of them singletons. CDR1 is LNHDA, CDR2 SQIVND, per germline (reference sequence). The junction had 7 bases not matched to a gene; V was cut back by 3 bases and J by 12 bases. This CDR3 has 14 residues. The sequencing input was blood. This receptor was obtained from a man between 65 and 85 years old in good health. The chain carries TRBV19 and TRBJ2-6, with 8 bases lining up with TRBD1. CDR3 in amino acids: CASSIGQGPLVLTF. The DNA of the CDR3 is TGTGCCAGTAGTATCGGACAGGGCCCCCTCGTCCTGACTTTC.